The 27 T cell receptor beta chains below all came from one sample that was sequenced in a study of shared clonotypes between healthy human individuals. The table came from immunoSEQ multiplex PCR; TCRdb's copy has only in-frame clones and leaves some out. Counted here are millions of clones, 85% to 95% occurring once; the ten biggest clones make up roughly 0.13%. The sample consisted of naive CD4+ T cells sorted from blood. This sample's subset: CD45RA+ positively selected. The source is a man younger than 35 in good health.

The chain couples TRBV18 to TRBJ1-4; tentatively, D is TRBD1 (6 bases). Trimming took 5 bases from V and 8 from J, leaving 15 bases between them. The germline CDR1 and CDR2 sequences are KGHSH and LQKENI. This CDR3 spans 14 amino acids. The CDR3 DNA reads TGTGCCAGCTCATCGGACAGCACAGCCGAAAAACTGTTTTTT. Protein product: CASSSDSTAEKLFF.

The gene calls are TRBV10-3 and TRBJ2-7, with D hard to call. The CDR3 sequence is 14 residues long. Germline V gene data show CDR1 as ENHRY and CDR2 as SYGVKD. Trimming removed 0 bases from V and 0 bases from J, with 6 bases in between. Here the CDR3 reads CAISESDHSYEQYF. DNA for the CDR3: TGTGCCATCAGTGAGTCCGACCACTCCTACGAGCAGTACTTC.

The CDR3 region has the DNA TGTGCCAGCTCCCTTAGACAGGCGCCCTCTAATGAAAAACTGTTTTTT. This translates into CASSLRQAPSNEKLFF. The genes are TRBV18 and TRBJ1-4, with D maybe TRBD1 (6 bases). The CDR3 spans 16 residues. V was pared by 6 bases and J by 3 bases, with 17 bases between. Germline lookup yields CDR1 KGHSH and CDR2 LQKENI.

The V and J genes are TRBV7-2 and TRBJ2-7; TRBD2 aligns across 13 bases. Germline trimming cut 4 bases from V and 2 bases from J; bases unmatched to any gene: 5. Per germline, CDR1 SGHTA and CDR2 FQGNSA. The CDR3 loop spans 16 amino acids. This chain's CDR3 is CASSSGLAGPTYEQYF. CDR3 bases: TGTGCCAGCAGCTCGGGACTAGCGGGACCCACCTACGAGCAGTACTTC.

This rearrangement joins TRBV19 to TRBJ2-7, with D tentatively TRBD2 (5 bases). Trimming pared 1 base from V and 5 bases from J, leaving 12 bases between. This CDR3 is built from 14 residues. CDR1 is LNHDA, CDR2 SQIVND, per germline (reference sequence). The CDR3 here is CASSIGGPPDEQYF. The CDR3, as DNA: TGTGCCAGTAGTATAGGAGGGCCGCCAGACGAGCAGTACTTC. The full variable domain, completed using reference TRBV19 and TRBJ2-7, is DGGITQSPKYLFRKEGQNVTLSCEQNLNHDAMYWYRQDPGQGLRLIYYSQIVNDFQKGDIAEGYSVSREKKESFPLTVTSAQKNPTAFYLCASSIGGPPDEQYFGPGTRLTVT.

V gene TRBV5-1 combines with J gene TRBJ2-2; D is possibly TRBD1 (7 bases). V was trimmed by 5 bases and J by 0 bases, leaving 11 bases between them. Germline values: CDR1 SGHRS, CDR2 YFSETQ. This CDR3 is built from 15 residues. The CDR3 coding sequence is TGCGCCAGCAGGACAGGGACTGCGAACACCGGGGAGCTGTTTTTT. As protein: CASRTGTANTGELFF.

V is TRBV10-1 and J is TRBJ2-1, with 8 nucleotides matching TRBD1. The V gene's germline CDR1 is WNHNN and CDR2 SYGVQD (reference sequence). CDR3 length equals 15 residues. J gave up 5 bases and V 5 bases, and 8 bases lay outside the gene matches. CDR3 in DNA: TGCGCCAGCAGTTTGGACAGGGAGAGGAACAATGAGCAGTTCTTC. Protein: CASSLDRERNNEQFF.

This clone was seen more than once but under ten times. V and J are TRBV5-6 and TRBJ1-2, with TRBD1 matching 10 bases. Unmatched junction bases numbered 9, after V lost 4 bases and J lost 6 bases. CDR1 and CDR2 from the germline V gene are SGHDT and YYEEEE. CDR3 length: 15 residues. The CDR3 region has the DNA TGTGCCAGCAGCCGACAGGAGACAGGGGGCAATGGCTACACCTTC. Translated: CASSRQETGGNGYTF.

This sequence joins TRBV5-1 and TRBJ2-3, with 10 nucleotides matching TRBD2. The germline CDR1 and CDR2 sequences are SGHRS and YFSETQ. V shed 0 bases and J 4 bases; nucleotides not matched to a gene: 5. The CDR3 totals 16 residues. CDR3 amino acids: CASSLDGSGGSDTQYF. In DNA, the CDR3 is TGCGCCAGCAGCTTGGATGGTAGCGGGGGGTCAGATACGCAGTATTTT.

On this clone itself: Other DNA sequences in the same sample also yield this CDR3. This rearrangement joins TRBV10-3 to TRBJ2-5; TRBD2 agrees at 7 bases. This CDR3 region has 13 residues. Germline CDR1 and CDR2: ENHRY and SYGVKD. After removal of 4 bases from V and 5 bases from J, the junction contained 4 bases not matched to a gene. For the CDR3, the DNA is TGTGCCATCAGTGGAAGCGGGGTGGAGACCCAGTACTTC. Translating it yields CAISGSGVETQYF.

V usage is TRBV9 and J usage is TRBJ2-7, with 11 bases aligning to TRBD2. The ends lost 4 bases at V and 6 bases at J; junction bases unmatched: 6. The germline V gene has CDR1 SGDLS and CDR2 YYNGEE. This CDR3 has 14 residues. The CDR3 is CASSPRLAGTEQYF. The CDR3 DNA reads TGTGCCAGCAGCCCCCGACTAGCGGGAACCGAGCAGTACTTC. The full variable domain, rest sourced from reference TRBV9 and TRBJ2-7, is DSGVTQTPKHLITATGQRVTLRCSPRSGDLSVYWYQQSLDQGLQFLIQYYNGEERAKGNILERFSAQQFPDLHSELNLSSLELGDSALYFCASSPRLAGTEQYFGPGTRLTVT.

The rearrangement joins TRBV5-1 to TRBJ1-1, with D possibly TRBD1 on 6 matching bases. CDR1 SGHRS and CDR2 YFSETQ come from the germline V gene. This CDR3 region has 15 residues. Trimming shortened V by 4 bases and J by 1 base, and 14 bases separated the two germline ends. CDR3 in amino acids: CASSLRGEGNTEAFF. Written as DNA, the CDR3 is TGCGCCAGCAGCCTCAGGGGTGAGGGGAACACTGAAGCTTTCTTT.

J is TRBJ1-2 and V is TRBV7-1, with 8 bases that match TRBD1. TRBV7-1 is known as an ORF, though its function is uncertain. The V gene end was trimmed by 5 bases and the J gene end by 5 bases; junction bases not matched to a gene: 13. This CDR3 region has 16 residues. CDR3 sequence reads: CASSPGQGNPLYGYTF. The CDR3 nucleotides are TGTGCCAGCAGCCCCGGACAGGGTAACCCTCTTTATGGCTACACCTTC.

This clone was counted a single time. The chain has TRBV7-2 and TRBJ2-1; D remains ambiguous. The CDR3 totals 12 residues. Germline CDR1 reads SGHTA; CDR2 reads FQGNSA. Trimming removed 1 base from V and 9 bases from J, with 7 bases in between. CDR3 protein: CASSLGRVEQFF. CDR3 DNA: TGTGCCAGCAGCTTAGGGCGAGTTGAGCAGTTCTTC.

The chain links TRBV7-2 to TRBJ2-7; D unclear. V lost 3 bases, J lost 5 bases, and 5 bases lay in between. CDR3 length equals 11 residues. Germline V lookup: CDR1 SGHTA, CDR2 FQGNSA. The CDR3 coding sequence is TGTGCCAGCAGCTTTCGCCACGAGCAGTACTTC. Its translation is CASSFRHEQYF.

J is TRBJ2-2 and V is TRBV5-6; no clear D. This CDR3 spans 13 amino acids. Per the germline V gene, CDR1 is SGHDT and CDR2 is YYEEEE. Trimming took off 2 bases at V and 2 bases at J, with 4 bases between the two ends. The CDR3 nucleotides are TGTGCCAGCAGCTTTAGAAACACCGGGGAGCTGTTTTTT. This sequence encodes CASSFRNTGELFF. Full variable domain (rest looked up from reference TRBV5-6 and TRBJ2-2): DAGVTQSPTHLIKTRGQQVTLRCSPKSGHDTVSWYQQALGQGPQFIFQYYEEEERQRGNFPDRFSGHQFPNYSSELNVNALLLGDSALYLCASSFRNTGELFFGEGSRLTVL.

The chain recombines TRBV19 with TRBJ2-5, with D possibly being TRBD2 (7 bases). V dropped 5 bases and J dropped 5 bases, with 18 bases sitting between them. Germline V CDR1 and CDR2: LNHDA, SQIVND (reference sequence). The CDR3 sequence is 15 residues long. CDR3 residues: CASSDLGGRGETQYF. Here the CDR3 DNA reads TGTGCCAGTAGTGACCTCGGGGGGCGAGGGGAGACCCAGTACTTC. The complete variable domain, with remaining parts taken from reference TRBV19 and TRBJ2-5, reads DGGITQSPKYLFRKEGQNVTLSCEQNLNHDAMYWYRQDPGQGLRLIYYSQIVNDFQKGDIAEGYSVSREKKESFPLTVTSAQKNPTAFYLCASSDLGGRGETQYFGPGTRLLVL.

The chain employs TRBV18 and TRBJ1-4; D possibly corresponds to TRBD1 (6 bases). The CDR3 runs 14 residues. Germline CDR1 KGHSH, CDR2 LQKENI. With 5 bases removed from V and 6 bases from J, the gap between germline ends came to 13 bases. CDR3 DNA: TGTGCCAGCTCAGCACAGGGAGGCGATGAAAAACTGTTTTTT. Residues: CASSAQGGDEKLFF.

This sequence joins TRBV7-9 and TRBJ1-3; D is unclear. This CDR3 has 13 residues. Trimming removed 5 bases at V and 0 bases at J, with 5 bases between. The germline CDR1 and CDR2 sequences are SEHNR and FQNEAQ (reference sequence). DNA of the CDR3: TGTGCCAGCAGCGTCTACTCTGGAAACACCATATATTTT. Its protein is CASSVYSGNTIYF.

This chain uses TRBV11-2 with TRBJ2-3, with unresolved D. Per germline, CDR1 SGHAT and CDR2 FQNNGV. V was pared by 6 bases and J by 1 base, with 17 bases between. There are 16 residues in the CDR3. The CDR3 region is CASSLTGSVGTDTQYF. The CDR3 DNA follows: TGTGCCAGCAGTTTGACTGGTTCTGTTGGCACAGATACGCAGTATTTT.

This chain links TRBV7-2 with TRBJ2-7; D not certain. Germline V lookup: CDR1 SGHTA, CDR2 FQGNSA. V was shortened by 1 base and J by 2 bases, with 12 bases between the two germline ends. CDR3 size: 15 residues. The chain's CDR3 is CASSLEESPPYEQYF. In DNA form, the CDR3 reads TGTGCCAGCAGCTTAGAGGAGAGTCCCCCCTACGAGCAGTACTTC.

This clone was observed a few times. The chain uses TRBV7-6 and TRBJ2-5; TRBD1 aligns across 7 bases. The assigned J gene may be wrong: the sequence end matches TRBJ2-7 better. Germline V gene data show CDR1 as SGHVS and CDR2 as FNYEAQ. This CDR3 region has 14 residues. This chain's CDR3 is CASSWAGGSYEQYF. The CDR3, as DNA: TGTGCCAGCAGCTGGGCAGGGGGCTCCTACGAGCAGTACTTC.

This chain joins TRBV27 and TRBJ1-4; possibly TRBD1 for D (6 bases). The V gene lost 6 bases and the J gene lost 1 base, with 15 bases spanning the gap. The CDR3 is made up of 16 amino acids. Germline V gene lookup returns CDR1 MNHEY and CDR2 SMNVEV (reference sequence). CDR3 sequence reads: CASSIRGTQTNEKLFF. In DNA form, the CDR3 reads TGTGCCAGCAGCATCAGGGGAACCCAAACTAATGAAAAACTGTTTTTT. Combining the CDR3 with reference TRBV27 and TRBJ1-4 gives the whole variable domain EAQVTQNPRYLITVTGKKLTVTCSQNMNHEYMSWYRQDPGLGLRQIYYSMNVEVTDKGDVPEGYKVSRKEKRNFPLILESPSPNQTSLYFCASSIRGTQTNEKLFFGSGTQLSVL.

As regards this clone: The same CDR3 can be traced to other DNA sequences in this sample. V is TRBV5-1 and J is TRBJ1-5; TRBD1 might be the D (5 bases). Germline V CDR1 and CDR2: SGHRS, YFSETQ. V was trimmed by 0 bases and J by 4 bases, leaving 8 bases between them. This CDR3 comprises 14 residues. CDR3 sequence reads: CASSLEGANQPQHF. CDR3 in DNA: TGCGCCAGCAGCTTGGAAGGGGCTAATCAGCCCCAGCATTTT.

The J gene is TRBJ2-1, the V gene TRBV4-3; 7 bases are a match to TRBD1. Trimming cost V 0 bases and J 7 bases; bases outside gene matches: 6. Germline V gives CDR1 LGHNA, CDR2 YSLEER. This CDR3 contains 15 residues. CDR3 sequence (DNA): TGCGCCAGCAGCCAAGAGGGACAGAGAGGTAATGAGCAGTTCTTC. The encoded protein is CASSQEGQRGNEQFF.

The chain couples TRBV2 to TRBJ1-1; no clear D. CDR1 and CDR2 (germline): SNHLY, FYNNEI. Trimming left V 5 bases short and J 3 bases short, with 10 bases between. The CDR3 has 13 amino acids. CDR3 DNA sequence: TGTGCCAGCAGTTATTGGGAATACACTGAAGCTTTCTTT. This gives the protein CASSYWEYTEAFF.

V usage is TRBV29-1 and J usage is TRBJ2-7; 9 bases are a match to TRBD2. The germline gives CDR1 SQVTM, CDR2 ANQGSEA. With 6 bases clipped from V and 1 base from J, the junction kept 10 bases outside the gene matches. The CDR3 length is 15 residues. The CDR3 nucleotides are TGCAGCGTAGTTAGCGGGAGTCAATCTTCCTACGAGCAGTACTTC. This encodes CSVVSGSQSSYEQYF.